These T cell receptor beta chains were read from a single sample in a study of radiotherapy plus CTLA-4 blockade in lung cancer. The protocol was immunoSEQ multiplex PCR, while the TCRdb copy is restricted to in-frame clones and leaves out a portion. The table has around 31,000 clones, approximately 78% seen once; the top ten hold around 7%. Sequencing used peripheral blood, obtained from a patient treated with radiotherapy plus ipilimumab. The receptor source for this set is a human donor with non-small cell lung cancer who had stable disease on radiotherapy plus ipilimumab. The CDR3 runs from the conserved cysteine through the conserved F or W. The order of the fields is CDR3 DNA, CDR3 protein, V gene, clone size, J gene, D gene. D genes are given only for firm matches. The size entry is marked missing in some rows and otherwise reads once, few, many or a size class.

TGTGCCAGCAGTGAAAGCCGGACAGGTGGAAACACCATATATTTT	CASSESRTGGNTIYF	TRBV2	-	TRBJ1-3	TRBD1
TGTGCCAGCAGTCCCTCGGACAGCCGGAACACCGGGGAGCTGTTTTTT	CASSPSDSRNTGELFF	TRBV27	few	TRBJ2-2	-
TGTGCCAGCAGTTCCTTTCTAGCGGGGGCCCAGTTCTTC	CASSSFLAGAQFF	TRBV28	-	TRBJ2-1	TRBD2
TGTGCCAGCAGTCGACTAGCGGTGAACACCGGGGAGCTGTTTTTT	CASSRLAVNTGELFF	TRBV6-1	-	TRBJ2-2	TRBD2
TGTGCCAGCAGCTTGACGCCGGGACAGGGTACTGAAGCTTTCTTT	CASSLTPGQGTEAFF	TRBV9	-	TRBJ1-1	TRBD1
TGTGCCAGCAGCCCCCTTAGCGGGGGGGGTGTGGAGCTGTTTTTT	CASSPLSGGGVELFF	TRBV7-6	-	TRBJ2-2	TRBD2
TGTGCCAGCAGACCGGGACAGGACCACACTGAAGCTTTCTTT	CASRPGQDHTEAFF	TRBV6-4	once	TRBJ1-1	TRBD1
TGTGCCAGCAGCCCGTCTTATTTGGGGACTAAAGCTTTCTTT	CASSPSYLGTKAFF	TRBV7-6	-	TRBJ1-1	-
TGTGCCAGCAACCGGGCGGGGGGCTACACCTTC	CASNRAGGYTF	TRBV2	-	TRBJ1-2	-
TGTGCCAGCAGCTTACAGGGCGGGGCAGTTAGTCAGCCCCAGCATTTT	CASSLQGGAVSQPQHF	TRBV7-8	-	TRBJ1-5	-